Listed here is a single T cell receptor beta chain. Its specificity is not known. The source of the sample is a study of cytomegalovirus exposure and HLA in healthy donors. The germline V gene has CDR1 WSHSY and CDR2 SAAADI. The CDR3 has 15 amino acids. The junction had 17 bases not matched to a gene; V was cut back by 8 bases and J by 8 bases. The PCR made use of 60 Vbeta and 13 Jbeta primers. Clones were sequenced by immunoSEQ multiplex PCR, and TCRdb holds only the in-frame ones, with some missing. The specimen's table records roughly 120,000 clones. Study findings and constraints: Most TCRs appeared rarely, but some public TCRs recurred in many donors.

The chain joins TRBV10-2 to TRBJ2-5; TRBD1 matches at 7 bases. This TCR derives from a man aged 25-45 years in good health and CMV-seronegative. The sample comprised PBMCs. The CDR3 region is CASDLSGTVRETQYF. The DNA for the CDR3 is TGCGCCAGCGACCTTTCCGGGACAGTCCGGGAAACCCAGTACTTC.